The 5 T cell receptor beta chains given below trace back to one sample, sequenced in a study of vaccination and CD4 T cells after COVID-19. Researchers used the Oncomine TCR Beta short-read assay to sequence DNA from cultured CD4+ T cells. TCRdb reprocessed the PCR reads with MiXCR, giving one entry per CDR3 protein. The data contain under 6,500 distinct CDR3 sequences, about 45% of them singletons. Described treatment: roughly nine-day PBMC culture with coronavirus spike peptide pools or control peptides (ViraFEST assay). Gathered ahead of the COVID-19 pandemic (2011-2018) were the CD4+ T cells of the unexposed donor. Their target antigens are unknown. Sequenced sample: CD4+ T cells from blood, cultured in vitro. The receptors stem from a human donor in good health.

In its sample, this clonotype was seen a few times. The chain couples TRBV27 to TRBJ1-1, with no clear D. The germline gives CDR1 MNHEY, CDR2 SMNVEV (reference sequence). Trimming left V 4 bases short and J 1 base short, with 7 bases between. The CDR3 contains 13 residues. CDR3: CASSWVGNTEAFF. DNA of the CDR3: TGTGCCAGCAGTTGGGTAGGGAACACTGAAGCTTTCTTT.

The chain employs TRBV7-9 and TRBJ1-1; possible D gene TRBD1, 5 bases. The CDR3 extends over 14 amino acids. Trimming took 4 bases from V and 1 from J, leaving 10 bases between them. Germline V gene lookup returns CDR1 SEHNR and CDR2 FQNEAQ (reference sequence). The CDR3, as DNA: TGTGCCAGCAGCTCGCGACAGCGGAACACTGAAGCTTTCTTT. As protein: CASSSRQRNTEAFF.

The rearrangement uses TRBV20-1 and TRBJ1-2, with 8 bases fitting TRBD1. Germline values: CDR1 DFQATT, CDR2 SNEGSKA (reference sequence). V shed 5 bases, J shed 3 bases, and the junction held 5 bases outside the gene matches. The length of the CDR3 is 13 residues. The CDR3 region has the DNA TGCAGTGCTCAACTGGACAGGGACTATGGCTACACCTTC. It translates to CSAQLDRDYGYTF.

V usage is TRBV12-3 or TRBV12-4 and J usage is TRBJ1-2; tentatively, D is TRBD1 (6 bases). The CDR3 length is 13 residues. V was trimmed by 10 bases and J by 4 bases, leaving 16 bases between them. CDR3 sequence: CATWGEGGYGYTF. The CDR3, as DNA: TGTGCCACCTGGGGGGAGGGGGGCTATGGCTACACCTTC.

V is TRBV5-1 and J is TRBJ1-1, with unresolved D. Germline-derived CDR1 and CDR2 are SGHRS and YFSETQ. V was shortened by 5 bases and J by 3 bases, with 14 bases between the two germline ends. This CDR3 is 14 amino acids long. The CDR3 spells CASSLRPLDTEAFF. The CDR3 DNA follows: TGCGCCAGCAGTCTTAGGCCGCTCGACACTGAAGCTTTCTTT.